One sample yielded the 17 T cell receptor beta chains listed below, sequenced in a study of OX40 agonist ivuxolimab in advanced cancers. Data came from immunoSEQ multiplex PCR; TCRdb stores just in-frame clones and leaves some out. The sample lists fewer than 85,000 clones; more than 75% were seen once. The starting material was CD4+ or CD8+ T cells sorted from blood, obtained in a trial of the OX40 agonist ivuxolimab. These receptors came from an adult with an advanced solid tumor such as melanoma, head and neck, liver or kidney cancer.

V and J are TRBV6-6 and TRBJ2-7; D remains unclear. The CDR3 runs to 12 residues. Trimming took off 9 bases at V and 0 bases at J, with 9 bases between the two ends. The germline CDR1 and CDR2 sequences are MNHNY and SVGAGI (reference sequence). The CDR3 loop reads CAREVSSYEQYF. As DNA, the CDR3 is TGTGCCAGAGAGGTTTCCTCCTACGAGCAGTACTTC.

The J gene is TRBJ2-5, the V gene TRBV19; D is unclear. The CDR3 covers 14 residues. V lost 5 bases to trimming and J lost 3 bases, with 13 bases between them. CDR1 is LNHDA, CDR2 SQIVND, per germline (reference sequence). CDR3 nucleotides: TGTGCCAGTAGTGAATTCTTCAGGAAAGAGACCCAGTACTTC. It yields the protein CASSEFFRKETQYF.

V gene TRBV28 combines with J gene TRBJ2-6, with 8 bases aligning to TRBD1. J gave up 2 bases and V 6 bases, and 3 bases lay outside the gene matches. Germline assignment: CDR1 MDHEN and CDR2 SYDVKM. CDR3 length equals 15 residues. As DNA, the CDR3 is TGTGCCAGCAGCCCAGGGGGCGCTGGGGCCAACGTCCTGACTTTC. Its protein product is CASSPGGAGANVLTF.

The chain employs TRBV6-5 and TRBJ1-4, with TRBD1 identical over 7 bases. The germline gives CDR1 MNHEY, CDR2 SVGAGI. CDR3 size: 15 residues. With V trimmed by 6 bases and J by 8 bases, 12 bases remained unmatched. Here the CDR3 reads CASRDPTGAGEKLFF. The CDR3 nucleotides are TGTGCCAGCAGGGATCCAACAGGGGCTGGGGAAAAACTGTTTTTT.

This clone was seen a few times. The CDR3 loop is CAISGRWVSSYEQYF. CDR3 nucleotide sequence: TGTGCCATCAGTGGTCGGTGGGTCTCCTCCTACGAGCAGTACTTC. This chain joins TRBV10-3 and TRBJ2-7; no reliable D call. The ends were cut back, 4 bases at V and 0 bases at J, with 13 bases in the middle. CDR1 ENHRY and CDR2 SYGVKD come from the germline V gene. This CDR3 contains 15 residues.

This clone was counted between two and nine times. J is TRBJ2-5 and V is TRBV11-2, with D tentatively TRBD2 (5 bases). V lost 4 bases and J lost 1, with 13 bases in between. CDR3 length: 15 amino acids. CDR1 and CDR2 from the germline V gene are SGHAT and FQNNGV. The CDR3 DNA is TGTGCCAGCAGCTATAATATAGGACTCCAAGAGACCCAGTACTTC. This codes for CASSYNIGLQETQYF.

This clone was picked up a small number of times. The V and J genes are TRBV19 and TRBJ1-3; D is ambiguous. Germline lookup yields CDR1 LNHDA and CDR2 SQIVND (reference sequence). V lost 2 bases to trimming and J lost 0 bases, with 8 bases between them. The length of the CDR3 is 15 residues. The CDR3 region is CASSIIDPSGNTIYF. The CDR3 nucleotides are TGTGCCAGTAGTATAATCGACCCCTCTGGAAACACCATATATTTT.

The CDR3 protein is CASSPREETQYF. CDR3 sequence (DNA): TGTGCCAGCAGCCCGAGGGAAGAGACCCAGTACTTC. V is TRBV5-4 and J is TRBJ2-5; a weak D match, TRBD2 (5 bases). Trimming left V 4 bases short and J 3 bases short, with 7 bases between. CDR1 is SGHNT and CDR2 is YYREEE in the germline V gene (reference sequence). The CDR3 loop spans 12 amino acids.

The V call is TRBV5-1, the J call TRBJ1-2; TRBD1 aligns across 9 bases. The V gene end was trimmed by 3 bases and the J gene end by 2 bases; junction bases not matched to a gene: 5. CDR3 length: 15 residues. The germline CDR1 and CDR2 sequences are SGHRS and YFSETQ. For the CDR3, the DNA is TGCGCCAGCAGCTATACAGGGGGCGCCAACTATGGCTACACCTTC. This codes for CASSYTGGANYGYTF.

The chain combines TRBV7-6 with TRBJ1-1; D not resolved. This CDR3 region has 14 residues. Between the trimmed V and J ends, which lost 2 bases and 4 bases, there was a span of 11 bases. Per germline, CDR1 SGHVS and CDR2 FNYEAQ. DNA of the CDR3: TGTGCCAGCAGCTTATCTGGAGTCGTCACTGAAGCTTTCTTT. Translated, it gives CASSLSGVVTEAFF.

This sequence joins TRBV21-1 and TRBJ2-4; the D segment call TRBD1 is taken from the table without a DNA check. TRBV21-1 corresponds to a pseudogene. CDR3 size: 19 residues. DNA of the CDR3: TGTGCCAGCAGCATCCCCGAGGGCAAGGGGGACAGAGCCAAAAACATTCAGTACTTC. Its translation is CASSIPEGKGDRAKNIQYF.

A few counts support this clone. The chain combines TRBV28 with TRBJ1-2; 7 bases line up with TRBD1. The J segment lost 5 bases and the V segment lost 5 bases, leaving 5 bases of the junction unmatched. CDR3 size: 13 residues. The V gene's germline CDR1 is MDHEN and CDR2 SYDVKM. For the CDR3, the DNA is TGTGCCAGCAGTATCGGGACAGAATATGGCTACACCTTC. This codes for CASSIGTEYGYTF.

This clone was seen once. This chain joins TRBV5-4 and TRBJ2-5; maybe TRBD1 (5 bases). Per the germline V gene, CDR1 is SGHNT and CDR2 is YYREEE (reference sequence). The length of the CDR3 is 13 residues. With 4 bases removed from V and 3 bases from J, the gap between germline ends came to 10 bases. In DNA form, the CDR3 reads TGTGCCAGCAGCCTGGACACTAAAGAGACCCAGTACTTC. Its protein is CASSLDTKETQYF.

Only one count was recorded for this clone. J is TRBJ2-7 and V is TRBV2; D might be TRBD2 (5 bases). V lost 4 bases and J 3 bases, leaving 13 bases between the germline ends. This CDR3 region has 14 residues. Germline assignment: CDR1 SNHLY and CDR2 FYNNEI. CDR3 coding DNA: TGTGCCAGCAGTGTCGGCGGGTCGAGCTACGAGCAGTACTTC. It yields the protein CASSVGGSSYEQYF.

This rearrangement joins TRBV19 to TRBJ1-1; the D gene is possibly TRBD1 (6 bases). CDR1 LNHDA and CDR2 SQIVND come from the germline V gene (reference sequence). The CDR3 loop spans 21 amino acids. V lost 6 bases to trimming and J lost 6 bases, with 38 bases between them. The CDR3 region is CASRGAGRWNTEASRWAEAFF. CDR3 in DNA: TGTGCCAGTAGGGGGGCGGGACGCTGGAACACTGAAGCCTCCAGATGGGCTGAAGCTTTCTTT.

This chain joins TRBV7-9 and TRBJ2-1; maybe TRBD2 (6 bases). This CDR3 comprises 13 residues. V was shortened by 3 bases and J by 7 bases, with 10 bases between the two germline ends. Per germline, CDR1 SEHNR and CDR2 FQNEAQ (reference sequence). The CDR3 loop is CASSFPGENEQFF. The CDR3 DNA is TGTGCCAGCAGCTTCCCGGGGGAGAATGAGCAGTTCTTC.

V and J are TRBV15 and TRBJ1-2; 9 bases map to TRBD1. The ends lost 0 bases at V and 8 bases at J; junction bases unmatched: 7. The CDR3 runs to 15 residues. The V gene's germline CDR1 is LNHNV and CDR2 YYDKDF (reference sequence). The CDR3 DNA reads as TGTGCCACCAGCAGAGATTTAGGGACAGGGAAGGGCTACACCTTC. This translates into CATSRDLGTGKGYTF.